These T cell receptor beta chains were read from a single sample in a study of cytomegalovirus exposure and HLA in healthy donors. This table comes from immunoSEQ multiplex PCR, and its TCRdb copy is limited to in-frame clones, with some not included. The ten top clones account for about 1.2%, within a sample of about 160,000 clones. Material: PBMCs. Every receptor here comes from a woman aged 55-69 years in good health and CMV-seronegative. CDR3s include the opening cysteine and the closing phenylalanine or tryptophan. Each record gives: J gene, V gene, D gene, CDR3 protein, CDR3 DNA. The D gene is left open where the match is weak.

TRBJ1-5 TRBV6-5 TRBD1 CASSTGGFNQPQHF TGTGCCAGCAGTACAGGGGGTTTCAATCAGCCCCAGCATTTT
TRBJ1-5 TRBV28 - CASSLGGAGQPQHF TGTGCCAGCAGTTTAGGGGGCGCGGGTCAGCCCCAGCATTTT
TRBJ1-5 TRBV15 - CATVSGEGPQHF TGTGCCACCGTTTCGGGAGAGGGGCCCCAGCATTTT
TRBJ2-7 TRBV5-1 - CASSRGQPGGSYEQYF TGCGCCAGCTCCCGCGGGCAGCCGGGCGGCTCCTACGAGCAGTACTTC
TRBJ2-2 TRBV15 - CATSEAGRGNTGELFF TGTGCCACCAGCGAGGCGGGCCGAGGGAACACCGGGGAGCTGTTTTTT
TRBJ2-7 TRBV29-1 - CSVSDRSYEQYF TGCAGCGTTTCTGACAGGTCCTACGAGCAGTACTTC
TRBJ2-5 TRBV19 - CASSPGRGQETQYF TGTGCCAGTAGTCCGGGCAGGGGCCAGGAGACCCAGTACTTC
TRBJ2-3 TRBV2 TRBD2 CASSDRLAGGTDTQYF TGTGCCAGCAGTGATAGACTAGCGGGGGGCACAGATACGCAGTATTTT
TRBJ1-5 TRBV7-2 - CASSASDRTYSNQPQHF TGTGCCAGCAGCGCCTCCGACAGGACATATAGCAATCAGCCCCAGCATTTT
TRBJ1-5 TRBV5-1 - CASSLGVDSSNQPQHF TGCGCCAGCAGCTTGGGAGTCGACAGTAGCAATCAGCCCCAGCATTTT
TRBJ2-7 TRBV27 - CASSFRQDEQYF TGTGCCAGCAGTTTCCGACAGGACGAGCAGTACTTC
TRBJ1-2 TRBV5-1 TRBD1 CASSLGTGDGYTF TGCGCCAGCAGTCTAGGGACAGGGGATGGCTACACCTTC
TRBJ2-7 TRBV10-3 - CAISDRRTYEQYF TGTGCCATCAGTGACCGGAGAACCTACGAGCAGTACTTC
TRBJ2-1 TRBV5-6 TRBD1 CASSRSSDRGFYNEQFF TGTGCCAGCAGCAGATCTTCCGACAGGGGATTCTACAATGAGCAGTTCTTC
TRBJ1-2 TRBV5-1 - CASSLYPGHDVNGYTF TGCGCCAGCAGCTTGTACCCGGGACATGATGTGAATGGCTACACCTTC
TRBJ2-7 TRBV7-3 - CASSPSHRFPYEQYF TGTGCCAGCAGCCCCTCCCACAGGTTTCCCTACGAGCAGTACTTC
TRBJ2-2 TRBV5-1 - CASSTGPNTGELFF TGCGCCAGCAGTACTGGTCCAAACACCGGGGAGCTGTTTTTT
TRBJ1-3 TRBV19 - CASRGQGSGNTIYF TGTGCCAGTAGGGGTCAGGGCTCTGGAAACACCATATATTTT
TRBJ1-2 TRBV5-6 - CASSLLANYGYTF TGTGCCAGCAGCTTGTTGGCAAACTATGGCTACACCTTC
TRBJ1-2 TRBV18 TRBD1 CASSPFGGQDYGYTF TGTGCCAGCTCACCATTCGGAGGACAGGACTATGGCTACACCTTC
TRBJ2-2 TRBV5-4 TRBD2 CASSRDQLAGRGTGELFF TGTGCCAGCAGCCGGGACCAACTAGCGGGACGGGGCACCGGGGAGCTGTTTTTT
TRBJ1-1 TRBV6-5 - CASSYSSGRPEAFF TGTGCCAGCAGTTACTCGTCAGGCCGGCCTGAAGCTTTCTTT
TRBJ1-1 TRBV7-9 - CASTAPPLPRVSTEAFF TGTGCCAGCACCGCCCCCCCCCTACCACGGGTTTCCACTGAAGCTTTCTTT
TRBJ2-2 TRBV25-1 TRBD2 CASSELGGSDGELFF TGTGCCAGCAGTGAACTTGGCGGGAGTGACGGGGAGCTGTTTTTT
TRBJ2-1 TRBV4-1 TRBD2 CASSQRTVAGDNEQFF TGCGCCAGCAGCCAGAGGACTGTAGCGGGAGACAATGAGCAGTTCTTC
TRBJ1-4 TRBV5-1 - CASRLGTDEKLFF TGCGCCAGCAGATTAGGGACTGATGAAAAACTGTTTTTT